This T cell receptor (beta chain) was observed in a study of blood T cell repertoires in COVID-19. About the research overall: Spain, Italy and the United States supplied samples that represented acute and convalescent COVID-19. Sources were T cells, B-cell-depleted T cells, or PBMCs; the material itself was cDNA or gDNA.

The germline CDR1 and CDR2 sequences are KGHDR and SFDVKD. The CDR3 is 14 amino acids. The V gene end was trimmed by 4 bases and the J gene end by 3 bases; junction bases not matched to a gene: 3. Original methodology: Estimates of nucleated cell counts were drawn from the amplification of reference gene primers. Clones were sequenced by immunoSEQ multiplex PCR, and TCRdb holds only the in-frame ones, with some missing. The DNA was the basis for D and trimming; V, J and clone size are from that table. The sample contains 150,000 to 200,000 clones, approximately 86% of which appear only once. The sequenced material came from peripheral blood. The receptor comes from a man in his sixties or seventies with acute or convalescent COVID-19. The chain uses TRBV24-1 and TRBJ2-3, with TRBD1 matching 7 bases. The CDR3 loop is CATSDEDRTDTQYF. CDR3 nucleotides: TGTGCCACCAGTGACGAGGACAGGACAGATACGCAGTATTTT.